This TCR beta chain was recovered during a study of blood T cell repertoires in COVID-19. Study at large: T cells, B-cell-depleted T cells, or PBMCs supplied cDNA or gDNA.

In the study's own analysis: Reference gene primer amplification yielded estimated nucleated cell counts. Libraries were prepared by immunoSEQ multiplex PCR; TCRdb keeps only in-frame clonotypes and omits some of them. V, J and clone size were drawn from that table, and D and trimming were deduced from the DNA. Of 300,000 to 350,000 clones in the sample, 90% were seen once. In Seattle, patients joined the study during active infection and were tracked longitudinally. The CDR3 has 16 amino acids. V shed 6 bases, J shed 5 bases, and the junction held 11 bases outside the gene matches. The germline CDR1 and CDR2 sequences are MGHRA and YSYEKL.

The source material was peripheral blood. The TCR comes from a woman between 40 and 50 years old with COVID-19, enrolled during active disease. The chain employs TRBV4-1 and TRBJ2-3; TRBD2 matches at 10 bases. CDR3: CASSLIGGTSEDTQYF. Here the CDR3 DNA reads TGCGCCAGCAGTTTAATAGGGGGGACTAGCGAAGATACGCAGTATTTT.